This TCR beta chain was recorded in a study of cytomegalovirus exposure and HLA in healthy donors. Germline-derived CDR1 and CDR2 are SGDLS and YYNGEE. This CDR3 has 14 residues. The junction had 9 bases not matched to a gene; V was cut back by 6 bases and J by 7 bases. The table lists this clone with a count of one. Libraries were prepared by immunoSEQ multiplex PCR; TCRdb keeps only in-frame clonotypes and omits some of them. Of approximately 140,000 clones listed, around nine tenths are singletons. Specimen: PBMCs. The TCR comes from a man younger than 35 in good health and CMV-seropositive. V gene TRBV9 combines with J gene TRBJ2-1; 8 nucleotides agree with TRBD2. CDR3 nucleotide sequence: TGTGCCAGCACCGGAACCCGGGAGGGAAATGAGCAGTTCTTC. Its translation: CASTGTREGNEQFF.